Included here is one T cell receptor beta chain sequence, with context. It lacks a known antigen. Base qualities are missing; no much larger clone stands one base away. The germline V gene yields LGHNA for CDR1 and YSLEER for CDR2. There are 14 amino acids in the CDR3, from cysteine to phenylalanine inclusive. Only CDR3 DNA remains: 42 bases, in frame from the first base. Trimmed from V: 6 bases; trimmed from J: 0 bases; junction bases lacking a gene match: 4. The record originates from a study of blood T cell repertoires in COVID-19 (dated by TCRdb to about 2020). In the study overall: Collaborator samples came from the United States, Italy and Spain and covered acute and convalescent phases of COVID-19. The material from the prospective study consisted of cDNA or gDNA derived from T cells, B-cell-depleted T cells, or PBMCs. The dataset comprised deeply sampled blood TCRbeta repertoires from subjects exposed to, actively infected with, or recovered from COVID-19. The repertoires were made available in a free public database intended to serve as a resource for research on the immune response to SARS-CoV-2. A de-identified subject ID, COVID-19 status, age in years and sex were almost always included in the sample metadata. Where available, HLA class I and class II types were taken from metadata supplied by the sample provider and were not determined by assay-based typing. Samples were obtained from the ongoing ImmuneRACE study (first 160 participants) and from over 1,000 subjects provided by 6 global collaborators. Overall study outcomes, separate from this receptor: How much clinical and demographic metadata was included differed by source and by participant, and the metadata was provided uncurated.

TCRbeta CDR3 regions were amplified from genomic DNA using the immunoSEQ Assay, a bias-controlled multiplex PCR. Under the source paper's analysis protocol: The number of nucleated cells in each sample was estimated from the amplification of reference gene primers within the assay. To quantify the absolute abundance of each unique TCRbeta CDR3 rearrangement, sequence reads were collapsed and filtered. For each sample, productive Simpson clonality was calculated by taking the square root of Simpson's diversity index across productive rearrangements. TCRdb mirrors the immuneACCESS table, restricted to in-frame sequences. Some clones are absent from its copies; in checked studies, under half trace to an unresolved V gene, and the reason for the others is unknown. Clone size and the V and J calls come from that table; the DNA yielded D and trimming. This sample comprises 170,000 or so clones, roughly 84% of them detected only once. Over 7% of the sample is taken by the ten largest.

Participants in the prospective study were aged roughly 18 to 100 years, lived in some 24 United States geographic areas, and enrolled through a virtual design. In the prospective study, participants were assigned to cohorts based on the clinical history participants reported in a screening survey and a study questionnaire. ImmuneRACE Cohort 3 recovered participants were defined by two consecutive negative NP/OP PCR tests, healthcare professional clearance, or symptom resolution. In the prospective study, mobile phlebotomists collected whole blood, serum and a nasopharyngeal or oropharyngeal swab from each participant. Additional blood draws and questionnaires over an approximately 2-month period could optionally be provided by prospective study participants. Before DNA extraction, blood samples from the prospective study were shipped at room temperature or frozen.

The sequence came from a woman in her forties or fifties who had recovered from COVID-19. Sequenced input: PBMCs or T cells enriched from blood (not recorded which). The chain employs TRBV4-3 and TRBJ2-7; 8 central bases correspond to TRBD2. CDR3 region: CASRREVNSYEQYF. Here is the DNA: TGCGCCAGCAGGCGGGAGGTGAACTCCTACGAGCAGTACTTC.